This TCR beta chain comes out of a study of CD8+ T cells in alopecia areata. Comment on this clone: The antigen remains undetermined.

cDNA reverse transcribed from extracted RNA served as the sequencing template. The table came from immunoSEQ multiplex PCR; TCRdb's copy has only in-frame clones and leaves some out. The data show 150,000 or so clones, roughly 60% seen once. Whole-study results and caveats: In lesional scalp, particularly from alopecia totalis/universalis, clonality was higher than in normal scalp.

The germline V and J ends were trimmed by 5 bases and 1 base, with 8 bases remaining between them. CDR3 length equals 12 residues. Germline V gives CDR1 SQVTM, CDR2 ANQGSEA. This receptor was obtained from a human donor in good health. Sequenced material: CD4+ T cells sorted from blood. The chain joins TRBV29-1 to TRBJ1-1, with unresolved D. The CDR3 DNA is TGCAGCGTTTCACCGGCGAACACTGAAGCTTTCTTT. Protein sequence: CSVSPANTEAFF.